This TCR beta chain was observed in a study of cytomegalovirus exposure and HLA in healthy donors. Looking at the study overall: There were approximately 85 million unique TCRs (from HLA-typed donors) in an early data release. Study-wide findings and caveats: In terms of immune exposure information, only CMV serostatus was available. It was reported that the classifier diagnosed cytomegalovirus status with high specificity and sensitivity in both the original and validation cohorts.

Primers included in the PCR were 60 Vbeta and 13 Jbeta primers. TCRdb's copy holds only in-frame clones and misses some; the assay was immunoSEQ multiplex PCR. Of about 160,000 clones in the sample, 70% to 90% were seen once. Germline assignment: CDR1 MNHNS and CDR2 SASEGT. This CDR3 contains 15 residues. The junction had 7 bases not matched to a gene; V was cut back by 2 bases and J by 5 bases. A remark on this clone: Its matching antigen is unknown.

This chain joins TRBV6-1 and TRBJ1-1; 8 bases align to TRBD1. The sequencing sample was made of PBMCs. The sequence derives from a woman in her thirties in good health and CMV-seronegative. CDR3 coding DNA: TGTGCCAGCAGTGAACGTGGGGACAGGTGGACTGAAGCTTTCTTT. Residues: CASSERGDRWTEAFF.